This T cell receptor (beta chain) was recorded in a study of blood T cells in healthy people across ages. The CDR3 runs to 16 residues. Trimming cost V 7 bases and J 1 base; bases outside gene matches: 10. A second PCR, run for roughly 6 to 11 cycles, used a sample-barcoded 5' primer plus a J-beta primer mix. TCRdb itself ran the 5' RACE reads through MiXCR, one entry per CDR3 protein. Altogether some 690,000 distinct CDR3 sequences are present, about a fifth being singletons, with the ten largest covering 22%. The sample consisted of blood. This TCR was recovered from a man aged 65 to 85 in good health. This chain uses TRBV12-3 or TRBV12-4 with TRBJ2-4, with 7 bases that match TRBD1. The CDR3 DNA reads TGTGCCAGCACCCTTGGGCAGGGGGTGGCCAAAAACATTCAGTACTTC. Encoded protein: CASTLGQGVAKNIQYF.